One T cell receptor beta chain is described in this entry. These data are taken from a study of identifying expanded T cells in peripheral blood. Assay: immunoSEQ multiplex PCR; the TCRdb copy retains only in-frame clones and omits some. The table includes 65,000 to 95,000 clones, around 84% detected once. The germline V gene encodes CDR1 SGHRS and CDR2 YFSETQ. The CDR3 length is 14 residues. The V gene lost 2 bases and the J gene lost 7 bases, with 13 bases spanning the gap. The rearrangement joins TRBV5-1 to TRBJ2-1; weak D call: TRBD2 (6 bases). This receptor was identified in a person aged 18 to 70 in good health. Material: blood. For the CDR3, the DNA is TGCGCCAGCAGCTTCAGACTAGTTGAAAATGAGCAGTTCTTC. It encodes CASSFRLVENEQFF.